The 22 T cell receptor beta chains in this list originate from one sample, sequenced in a study of a mutant IDH1 vaccine in newly diagnosed glioma. The antigens for these receptors are not known. Some clones are missing from TCRdb's copy, which holds only in-frame ones; the method was immunoSEQ multiplex PCR. The top ten clones hold over 4.5% of a sample with tens of thousands of clones, about 80% of them seen once. Time point here: week 11, during vaccination. Every vaccination contained 300 ug of the mutant IDH1 20-mer peptide and was paired with topical imiquimod. Sequenced material: PBMCs, taken from a glioma patient whose treatment included an IDH1 peptide vaccine. The receptors were gathered from a man aged 50 to 59 with glioma.

V gene TRBV7-6 combines with J gene TRBJ2-7; the D call may be TRBD1 or TRBD2 (6 bases each). V shed 5 bases and J shed 0 bases, with 14 bases lying between them. Germline V CDR1 and CDR2: SGHVS, FNYEAQ. CDR3 size: 15 residues. CDR3 nucleotides: TGTGCCAGCAGCCCAATACAGGGACTCTCCTACGAGCAGTACTTC. As protein: CASSPIQGLSYEQYF. The variable domain in full, completed from reference TRBV7-6 and TRBJ2-7, reads GAGVSQSPRYKVTKRGQDVALRCDPISGHVSLYWYRQALGQGPEFLTYFNYEAQQDKSGLPNDRFSAERPEGSISTLTIQRTEQRDSAMYRCASSPIQGLSYEQYFGPGTRLTVT.

The rearrangement joins TRBV5-1 to TRBJ2-1; D may correspond to TRBD1 or TRBD2 (6 bases each). Trimming stripped 10 bases from V and 9 bases from J, with 20 bases between. This CDR3 spans 13 amino acids. Germline lookup yields CDR1 SGHRS and CDR2 YFSETQ. The CDR3 DNA reads TGCGCCTCCTACAGGGATGCCGGGGGTGAGCAGTTCTTC. It codes for CASYRDAGGEQFF.

This clone is classed as large. J is TRBJ2-2 and V is TRBV15; weak D call: TRBD1 (6 bases). The V end was cut by 0 bases, the J end by 4 bases, with 9 bases between. The germline V gene has CDR1 LNHNV and CDR2 YYDKDF (reference sequence). There are 15 residues in the CDR3. Written as DNA, the CDR3 is TGTGCCACCAGCAGAGAGGCAGGGGCCACCGGGGAGCTGTTTTTT. This codes for CATSREAGATGELFF.

The chain employs TRBV5-1 and TRBJ2-3, with D unclear. This CDR3 contains 11 residues. CDR1 is SGHRS, CDR2 YFSETQ, per germline. V lost 7 bases and J 2 bases, leaving 5 bases between the germline ends. This chain's CDR3 is CASRITDTQYF. The CDR3 coding sequence is TGCGCCAGCCGAATCACAGATACGCAGTATTTT.

The rearrangement uses TRBV28 and TRBJ2-6; D is uncertain. Trimming took off 3 bases at V and 0 bases at J, with 3 bases between the two ends. Germline CDR1 is MDHEN and CDR2 is SYDVKM. The CDR3 extends over 14 amino acids. The CDR3 sequence is CASSLSSGANVLTF. CDR3 nucleotides: TGTGCCAGCAGTTTGAGCTCTGGGGCCAACGTCCTGACTTTC.

V usage is TRBV14 and J usage is TRBJ2-7; D is uncertain. The V gene's germline CDR1 is SGHDN and CDR2 FVKESK. This CDR3 has 12 amino acids. Trimming took off 5 bases at V and 6 bases at J, with 11 bases between the two ends. CDR3: CASSAGRIEQYF. The CDR3 DNA reads TGTGCCAGCAGCGCAGGACGGATCGAGCAGTACTTC.

The chain carries TRBV6-5 and TRBJ2-7, with D maybe TRBD1 (7 bases). Between the trimmed V and J ends, which lost 10 bases and 5 bases, there was a span of 18 bases. Germline values: CDR1 MNHEY, CDR2 SVGAGI. CDR3 size: 13 residues. Written as DNA, the CDR3 is TGTGCCACAGCAGAGGGCAGGGGGGACGAGCAGTACTTC. Amino acid sequence: CATAEGRGDEQYF.

As for this clone: One end of the junction does not line up with germline, which may come from a read error. Written as DNA, the CDR3 is TGTGCCAGTAGTATGGCGACAGGAGGGGTCTTT. Its translation is CASSMATGGVF. This chain uses TRBV19 with TRBJ1-1, with D possibly being TRBD1 (6 bases). In germline, CDR1 is LNHDA, CDR2 SQIVND (reference sequence). CDR3 length: 11 amino acids.

The chain carries TRBV30 and TRBJ2-5; 11 bases map to TRBD1. CDR1 is GTSNPN, CDR2 SVGIG, per germline (reference sequence). The J segment lost 5 bases and the V segment lost 5 bases, leaving 7 bases of the junction unmatched. There are 14 residues in the CDR3. As DNA, the CDR3 is TGTGCCTGGGGACAGGGGGCTGTGTTTGAGACCCAGTACTTC. Its translation is CAWGQGAVFETQYF.

J is TRBJ2-5 and V is TRBV7-8; 9 bases match TRBD2. This CDR3 comprises 15 residues. Germline CDR1 reads SGHVS; CDR2 reads FQNEAQ. The trim removed 5 bases at V and 5 bases at J, leaving 9 bases unmatched. This CDR3 reads CASSQTGTSSETQYF. DNA for the CDR3: TGTGCCAGCAGCCAGACCGGGACTAGCAGCGAGACCCAGTACTTC. The full variable domain, in which reference TRBV7-8 and TRBJ2-5 provide the parts outside the CDR3, is GAGVSQSPRYKVAKRGQDVALRCDPISGHVSLFWYQQALGQGPEFLTYFQNEAQLDKSGLPSDRFFAERPEGSVSTLKIQRTQQEDSAVYLCASSQTGTSSETQYFGPGTRLLVL.

About this clone: Other nucleotide sequences in the sample specify the same CDR3. V is TRBV5-1 and J is TRBJ1-1; 7 nucleotides line up with TRBD1. CDR3 size: 13 residues. With 1 base clipped from V and 5 bases from J, the junction kept 2 bases outside the gene matches. In germline, CDR1 is SGHRS, CDR2 YFSETQ. The CDR3 spells CASSLPGGTEAFF. The CDR3 DNA is TGCGCCAGCAGCTTGCCAGGGGGTACTGAAGCTTTCTTT.

The chain employs TRBV2 and TRBJ2-7; 8 positions agree with TRBD1. The CDR3 runs to 14 residues. Germline V lookup: CDR1 SNHLY, CDR2 FYNNEI. J lost 2 bases, V lost 5 bases, and 5 bases had no gene match. In DNA form, the CDR3 reads TGTGCCAGCAGTAGGGACAGGAGCGCCTACGAGCAGTACTTC. Encoded protein: CASSRDRSAYEQYF.

The chain combines TRBV6-1 with TRBJ1-5, with TRBD1 matching 7 bases. V lost 7 bases, J lost 6 bases, and 6 bases stayed unmatched. CDR3 length: 13 residues. Germline V gene data show CDR1 as MNHNS and CDR2 as SASEGT. Here the CDR3 reads CASNEGGTQPQHF. CDR3 bases: TGTGCCAGCAACGAAGGGGGCACTCAGCCCCAGCATTTT.

The chain links TRBV4-3 to TRBJ2-1; TRBD2 matches at 7 bases. Germline V gene sequence: CDR1 LGHNA, CDR2 YSLEER. The CDR3 has 16 amino acids. V lost 3 bases and J lost 5; bases outside the gene matches: 10. CDR3 loop: CASSHAGTTKDNEQFF. CDR3 coding DNA: TGCGCCAGCAGCCATGCCGGGACTACGAAAGACAATGAGCAGTTCTTC.

This clone was seen a single time. The chain uses TRBV11-3 and TRBJ2-7; TRBD1 matches at 7 bases. This CDR3 spans 15 amino acids. Germline trimming cut 1 base from V and 1 base from J; bases unmatched to any gene: 4. In germline, CDR1 is SGHNT, CDR2 YENEEA. The CDR3: CASSLGQGRSYEQYF. The CDR3 region has the DNA TGTGCCAGCAGCTTAGGACAGGGAAGGTCCTACGAGCAGTACTTC.

This clone was seen a handful of times. This chain joins TRBV19 and TRBJ1-5; possible D gene TRBD1, 6 bases. Looked up from germline, CDR1 is LNHDA and CDR2 is SQIVND (reference sequence). The CDR3 is 13 residues long. V lost 4 bases and J 7 bases, leaving 11 bases between the germline ends. This CDR3 reads CASSNREGQPQHF. The DNA for the CDR3 is TGTGCCAGTAGTAACAGGGAGGGACAGCCCCAGCATTTT.

The chain carries TRBV18 and TRBJ2-1; 7 bases align to TRBD1. CDR1 is KGHSH, CDR2 LQKENI, per germline. Losses at the gene ends were 5 bases for V and 0 bases for J; bases not matched to a gene: 4. The length of the CDR3 is 15 residues. The CDR3 reads CASSTTGISYNEQFF. The CDR3 coding sequence is TGTGCCAGCTCAACGACAGGGATCTCCTACAATGAGCAGTTCTTC.

The rearrangement links TRBV9 to TRBJ2-2; 7 nucleotides line up with TRBD2. CDR3 length equals 17 residues. The germline gives CDR1 SGDLS, CDR2 YYNGEE. Trimming removed 2 bases from V and 1 base from J; junction bases left unmatched: 8. CDR3 nucleotide sequence: TGTGCCAGCAGCGTGAGTGGCCAGCGGGGGAACACCGGGGAGCTGTTTTTT. Translated: CASSVSGQRGNTGELFF.

V is TRBV2 and J is TRBJ1-1; a possible D gene is TRBD1 (6 bases). The CDR3 extends over 14 amino acids. From germline, CDR1 is SNHLY and CDR2 FYNNEI. Trimming shortened V by 6 bases and J by 7 bases, and 18 bases separated the two germline ends. CDR3 nucleotide sequence: TGTGCCAGCAGGAGCGGACACCGAGGGGGTGAAGCTTTCTTT. Amino acid sequence: CASRSGHRGGEAFF. The whole variable domain, remainder taken from reference TRBV2 and TRBJ1-1, is EPEVTQTPSHQVTQMGQEVILRCVPISNHLYFYWYRQILGQKVEFLVSFYNNEISEKSEIFDDQFSVERPDGSNFTLKIRSTKLEDSAMYFCASRSGHRGGEAFFGQGTRLTVV.

The chain recombines TRBV29-1 with TRBJ1-6; 9 bases map to TRBD1. Germline V CDR1 and CDR2: SQVTM, ANQGSEA. Trimming cost V 8 bases and J 7 bases; bases outside gene matches: 15. The CDR3 sequence is 16 residues long. The CDR3 sequence: CSLGGDRVFFNSPLHF. The CDR3, as DNA: TGCAGCTTGGGGGGGGACAGGGTATTTTTCAATTCACCCCTCCACTTT.

The rearrangement uses TRBV4-1 and TRBJ2-6; D is tentatively TRBD1 or TRBD2 (6 bases each). V gave up 4 bases and J gave up 0 bases, with 10 bases separating them. The CDR3 consists of 16 residues. From germline, CDR1 is MGHRA and CDR2 YSYEKL. As DNA, the CDR3 is TGCGCCAGCAGCCTTGGAGGGGGCTCTGGGGCCAACGTCCTGACTTTC. Protein: CASSLGGGSGANVLTF.

The genes are TRBV11-3 and TRBJ2-6; D is perhaps TRBD1 (6 bases). Trimming took off 4 bases at V and 2 bases at J, with 9 bases between the two ends. Germline lookup yields CDR1 SGHNT and CDR2 YENEEA. The CDR3 contains 15 residues. The CDR3 is CASSYRDTGANVLTF. CDR3 nucleotides: TGTGCCAGCAGCTACAGGGATACTGGGGCCAACGTCCTGACTTTC.